This is a list of T cell receptor beta chains from one sample in a study of blood T cell repertoires in COVID-19. Data came from immunoSEQ multiplex PCR; TCRdb stores just in-frame clones and leaves some out. The sample consists of just over 95,000 clones, about 80% of them appearing once. The sample taken for sequencing was peripheral blood. These receptor sequences come from a man aged 55 to 70 with acute or convalescent COVID-19. Both conserved end residues are part of each CDR3. The D gene is left open where the match is weak. Only some rows state a clone size, as once, few, many or a class for expanded clones.

clone_size	j_call	v_call	cdr3_length	d_call	cdr3_nt	cdr3_aa
NA	TRBJ1-1	TRBV6-5	14	NA	TGTGCCAGCAGCTATCCGACAGTGAACACTGAAGCTTTCTTT	CASSYPTVNTEAFF
NA	TRBJ2-1	TRBV6-5	13	TRBD1	TGTGCCAGCAGCCTTGACAGGGACAATGAGCAGTTCTTC	CASSLDRDNEQFF
NA	TRBJ1-2	TRBV5-4	15	NA	TGTGCCAGCAGCTTTTCAGGGGAGGGGGACTATGGCTACACCTTC	CASSFSGEGDYGYTF
once	TRBJ1-2	TRBV3-1/TRBV3-2	13	NA	TGTGCCAGCAGCCAAGATAGGAGCTATGGCTACACCTTC	CASSQDRSYGYTF
NA	TRBJ1-2	TRBV24-1	15	TRBD1	TGTGCCACCAGTGGACAGGGGGCCACCTCAGGGGGCTACACCTTC	CATSGQGATSGGYTF
many	TRBJ1-2	TRBV4-2	12	NA	TGTGCCAGCAGCCAAGACCGGTATGGCTACACCTTC	CASSQDRYGYTF
NA	TRBJ2-3	TRBV6-6	19	NA	TGTGCCAGCAGTCTCACAAATTGGGACGGGGGACCGCGCACAGATACGCAGTATTTT	CASSLTNWDGGPRTDTQYF
NA	TRBJ2-1	TRBV11-3	16	TRBD2	TGTGCCAGCAGCTTAGGGTCACTAGCGGGCGGAAATGAGCAGTTCTTC	CASSLGSLAGGNEQFF
NA	TRBJ2-1	TRBV3-1/TRBV3-2	15	TRBD2	TGTGCCAGCAGCCTACTAGCGCCTAAAATCAATGAGCAGTTCTTC	CASSLLAPKINEQFF
NA	TRBJ1-1	TRBV6-5	14	TRBD1	TGTGCCAGCAGTTACTCGAGGACAGGAGCTGAAGCTTTCTTT	CASSYSRTGAEAFF
NA	TRBJ1-1	TRBV19	12	NA	TGTGCCAGTAGAGCAGGGATAGCTGAAGCTTTCTTT	CASRAGIAEAFF
once	TRBJ2-1	TRBV6-5	15	TRBD2	TGTGCCAGCACACCTAGCGGGGGGGCAGTTGGTGAGCAGTTCTTC	CASTPSGGAVGEQFF
NA	TRBJ1-2	TRBV2	12	TRBD1	TGTGCCAGCAGTCAAGACAGGGTTGGCTACACCTTC	CASSQDRVGYTF
NA	TRBJ2-1	TRBV10-1	14	NA	TGCGCCAGCCAGAAGGACTACATAAACAATGAGCAGTTCTTC	CASQKDYINNEQFF
many	TRBJ1-5	TRBV12-3/TRBV12-4	13	NA	TGTGCCAGCAGCAGAACAGGGAACCAGCCCCAGCATTTT	CASSRTGNQPQHF
NA	TRBJ2-1	TRBV7-6	16	TRBD1	TGTGCCAGCAGCCCTCAGACAGGGGTGGTGGGCAATGAGCAGTTCTTC	CASSPQTGVVGNEQFF